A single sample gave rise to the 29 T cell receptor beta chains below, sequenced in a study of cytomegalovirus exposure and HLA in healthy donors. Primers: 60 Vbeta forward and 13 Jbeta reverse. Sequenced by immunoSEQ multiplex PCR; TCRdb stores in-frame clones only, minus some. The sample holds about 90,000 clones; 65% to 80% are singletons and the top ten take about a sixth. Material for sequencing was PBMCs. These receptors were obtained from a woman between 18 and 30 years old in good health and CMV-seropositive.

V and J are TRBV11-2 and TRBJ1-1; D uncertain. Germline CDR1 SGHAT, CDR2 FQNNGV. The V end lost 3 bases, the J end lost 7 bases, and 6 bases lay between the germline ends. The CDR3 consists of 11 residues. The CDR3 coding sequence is TGTGCCAGCAGCTTCCGAGGTGAAGCTTTCTTT. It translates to CASSFRGEAFF.

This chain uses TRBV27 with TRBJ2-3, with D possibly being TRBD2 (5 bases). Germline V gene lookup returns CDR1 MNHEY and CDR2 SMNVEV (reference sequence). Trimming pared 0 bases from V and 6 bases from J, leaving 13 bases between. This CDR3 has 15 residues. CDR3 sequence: CASSLSRAPLDTQYF. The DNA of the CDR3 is TGTGCCAGCAGTTTATCGAGGGCCCCTTTGGATACGCAGTATTTT.

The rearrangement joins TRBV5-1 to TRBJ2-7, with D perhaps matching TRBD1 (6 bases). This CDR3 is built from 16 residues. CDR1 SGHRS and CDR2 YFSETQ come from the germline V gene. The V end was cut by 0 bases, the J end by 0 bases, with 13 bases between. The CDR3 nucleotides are TGCGCCAGCAGCTTGGATACAGGGTCCCTCTCCTACGAGCAGTACTTC. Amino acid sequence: CASSLDTGSLSYEQYF.

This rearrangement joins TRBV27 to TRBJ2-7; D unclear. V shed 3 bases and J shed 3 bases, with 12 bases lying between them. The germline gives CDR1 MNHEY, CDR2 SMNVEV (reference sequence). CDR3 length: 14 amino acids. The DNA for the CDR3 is TGTGCCAGCAGTTTCGTCGGCAGGATCTACGAGCAGTACTTC. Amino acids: CASSFVGRIYEQYF.

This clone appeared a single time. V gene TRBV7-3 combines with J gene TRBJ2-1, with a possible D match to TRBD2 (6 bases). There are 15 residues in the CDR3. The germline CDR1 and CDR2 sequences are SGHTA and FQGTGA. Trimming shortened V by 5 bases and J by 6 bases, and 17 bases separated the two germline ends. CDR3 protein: CASSPSRDSINEQFF. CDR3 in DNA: TGTGCCAGCAGCCCCTCCCGGGACTCCATCAATGAGCAGTTCTTC.

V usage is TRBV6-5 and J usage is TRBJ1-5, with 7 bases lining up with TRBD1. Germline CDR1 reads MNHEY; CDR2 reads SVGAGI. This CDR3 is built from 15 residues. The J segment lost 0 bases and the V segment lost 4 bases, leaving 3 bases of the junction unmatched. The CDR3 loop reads CASSSTGDSNQPQHF. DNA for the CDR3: TGTGCCAGCAGTTCTACAGGGGATAGCAATCAGCCCCAGCATTTT.

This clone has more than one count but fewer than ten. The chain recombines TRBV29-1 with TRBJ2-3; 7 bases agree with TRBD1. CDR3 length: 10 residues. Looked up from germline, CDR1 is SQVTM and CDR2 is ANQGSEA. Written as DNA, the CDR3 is TGCAGTACAGGGGATTGGACGCAGTATTTT. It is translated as CSTGDWTQYF.

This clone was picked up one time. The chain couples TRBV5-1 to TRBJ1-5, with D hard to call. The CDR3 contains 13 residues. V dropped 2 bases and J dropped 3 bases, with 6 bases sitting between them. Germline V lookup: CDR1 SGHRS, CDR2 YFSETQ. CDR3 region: CASSFSLNQPQHF. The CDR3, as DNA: TGCGCCAGCAGCTTTAGCCTCAATCAGCCCCAGCATTTT.

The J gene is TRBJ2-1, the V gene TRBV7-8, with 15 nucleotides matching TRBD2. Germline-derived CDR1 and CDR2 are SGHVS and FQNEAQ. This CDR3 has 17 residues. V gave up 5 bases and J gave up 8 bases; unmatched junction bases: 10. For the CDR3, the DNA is TGTGCCAGCAGCCCGTACCCAGGACTAGCGGGAGGGTATGAGCAGTTCTTC. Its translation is CASSPYPGLAGGYEQFF.

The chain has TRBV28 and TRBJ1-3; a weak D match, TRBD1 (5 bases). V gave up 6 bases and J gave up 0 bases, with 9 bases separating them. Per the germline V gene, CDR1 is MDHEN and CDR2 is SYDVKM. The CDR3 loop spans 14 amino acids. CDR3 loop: CASRPGGSGNTIYF. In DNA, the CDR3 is TGTGCCAGCAGGCCCGGGGGCTCTGGAAACACCATATATTTT.

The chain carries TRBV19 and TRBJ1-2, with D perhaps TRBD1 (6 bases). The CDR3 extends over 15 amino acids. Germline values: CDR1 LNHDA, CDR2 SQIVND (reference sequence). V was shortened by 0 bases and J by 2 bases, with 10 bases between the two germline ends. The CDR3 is CASSIDLTGNYGYTF. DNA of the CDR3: TGTGCCAGTAGTATAGATCTCACAGGGAACTATGGCTACACCTTC.

CDR3: CATSRGTESNQPQHF. The DNA of the CDR3 is TGTGCCACCAGCAGAGGAACAGAGAGCAATCAGCCCCAGCATTTT. The chain carries TRBV15 and TRBJ1-5; no clear D. Germline assignment: CDR1 LNHNV and CDR2 YYDKDF (reference sequence). Trimming pared 1 base from V and 1 base from J, leaving 8 bases between. The CDR3 is made up of 15 amino acids.

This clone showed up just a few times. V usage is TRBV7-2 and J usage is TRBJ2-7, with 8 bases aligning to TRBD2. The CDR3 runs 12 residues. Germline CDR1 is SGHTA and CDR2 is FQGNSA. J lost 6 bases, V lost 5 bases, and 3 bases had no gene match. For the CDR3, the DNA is TGTGCCAGCAGCACCCTAGCGGGCGAGCAGTACTTC. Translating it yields CASSTLAGEQYF.

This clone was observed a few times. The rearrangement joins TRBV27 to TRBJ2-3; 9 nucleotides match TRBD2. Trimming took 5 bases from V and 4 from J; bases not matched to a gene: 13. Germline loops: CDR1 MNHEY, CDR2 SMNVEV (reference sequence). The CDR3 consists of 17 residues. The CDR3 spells CASSQAASGTSADTQYF. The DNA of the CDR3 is TGTGCCAGCAGTCAAGCGGCTAGCGGGACATCGGCAGATACGCAGTATTTT.

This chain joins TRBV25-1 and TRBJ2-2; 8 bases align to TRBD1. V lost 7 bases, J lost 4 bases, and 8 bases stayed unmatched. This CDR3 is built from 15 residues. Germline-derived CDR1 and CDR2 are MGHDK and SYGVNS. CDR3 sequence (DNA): TGTGCCAGCAACTCCAAGGACAGGGTCACCGGGGAGCTGTTTTTT. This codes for CASNSKDRVTGELFF.

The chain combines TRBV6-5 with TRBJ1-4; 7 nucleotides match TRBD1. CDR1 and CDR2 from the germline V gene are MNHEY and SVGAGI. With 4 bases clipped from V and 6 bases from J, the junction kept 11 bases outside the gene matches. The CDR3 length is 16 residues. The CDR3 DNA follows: TGTGCCAGCAGTTCCGGGGACAGCCCGGCTTATGAAAAACTGTTTTTT. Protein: CASSSGDSPAYEKLFF.

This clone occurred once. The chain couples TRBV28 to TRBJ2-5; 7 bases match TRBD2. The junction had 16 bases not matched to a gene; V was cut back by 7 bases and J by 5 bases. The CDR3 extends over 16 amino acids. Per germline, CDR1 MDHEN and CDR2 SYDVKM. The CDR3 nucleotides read TGTGCCAGCACCCCTGGGGGGGTGGGGATGGGGGAGACCCAGTACTTC. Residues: CASTPGGVGMGETQYF.

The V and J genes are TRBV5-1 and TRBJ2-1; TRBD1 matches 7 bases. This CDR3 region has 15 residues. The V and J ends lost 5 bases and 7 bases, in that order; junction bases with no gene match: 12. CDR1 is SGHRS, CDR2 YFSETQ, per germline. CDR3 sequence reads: CASRETGNEENEQFF. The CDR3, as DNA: TGCGCCAGCAGAGAGACAGGGAACGAAGAAAATGAGCAGTTCTTC.

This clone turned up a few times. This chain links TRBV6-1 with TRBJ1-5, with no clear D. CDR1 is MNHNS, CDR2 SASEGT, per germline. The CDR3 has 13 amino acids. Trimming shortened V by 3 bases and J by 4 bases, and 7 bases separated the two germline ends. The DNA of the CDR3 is TGTGCCAGCAGTGACCGTGAGAATCAGCCCCAGCATTTT. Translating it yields CASSDRENQPQHF.

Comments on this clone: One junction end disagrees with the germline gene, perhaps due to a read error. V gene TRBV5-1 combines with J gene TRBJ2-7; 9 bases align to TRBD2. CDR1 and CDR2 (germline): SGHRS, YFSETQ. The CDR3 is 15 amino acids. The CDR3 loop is CARSGGREQYYEQYF. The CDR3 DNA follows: TGCGCCCGCAGCGGGGGGCGGGAGCAGTACTACGAGCAGTACTTC.

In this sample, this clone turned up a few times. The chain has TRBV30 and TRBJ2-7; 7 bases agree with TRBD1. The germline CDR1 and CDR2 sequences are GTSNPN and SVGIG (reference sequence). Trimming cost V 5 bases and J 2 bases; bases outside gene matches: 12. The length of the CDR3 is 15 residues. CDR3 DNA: TGTGCCTGGGCCACGACAGGGACGTTCCCCTACGAGCAGTACTTC. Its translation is CAWATTGTFPYEQYF. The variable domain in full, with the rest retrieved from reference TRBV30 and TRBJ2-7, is SQTIHQWPATLVQPVGSPLSLECTVEGTSNPNLYWYRQAAGRGLQLLFYSVGIGQISSEVPQNLSASRPQDRQFILSSKKLLLSDSGFYLCAWATTGTFPYEQYFGPGTRLTVT.

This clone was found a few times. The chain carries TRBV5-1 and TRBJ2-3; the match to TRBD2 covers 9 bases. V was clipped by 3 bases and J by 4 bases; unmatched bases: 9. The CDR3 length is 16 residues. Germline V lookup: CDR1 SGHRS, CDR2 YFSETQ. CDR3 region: CASSSLASGVSDTQYF. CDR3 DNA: TGCGCCAGCAGCTCCCTCGCTAGCGGGGTTTCAGATACGCAGTATTTT.

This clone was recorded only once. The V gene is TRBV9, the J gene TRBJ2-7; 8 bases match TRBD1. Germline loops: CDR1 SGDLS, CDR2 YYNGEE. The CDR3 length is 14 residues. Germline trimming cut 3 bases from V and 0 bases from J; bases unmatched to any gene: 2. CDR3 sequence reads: CASSEGQVSYEQYF. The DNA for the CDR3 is TGTGCCAGCAGCGAGGGACAGGTCTCCTACGAGCAGTACTTC.

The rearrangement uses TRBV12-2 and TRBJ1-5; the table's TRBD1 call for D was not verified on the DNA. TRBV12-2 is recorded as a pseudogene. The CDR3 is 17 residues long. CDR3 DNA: TGTGCAAGTCGCTTAGAGGGACAGGGAAAGCATAATCAGCCCCAGCATTTT. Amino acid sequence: CASRLEGQGKHNQPQHF.

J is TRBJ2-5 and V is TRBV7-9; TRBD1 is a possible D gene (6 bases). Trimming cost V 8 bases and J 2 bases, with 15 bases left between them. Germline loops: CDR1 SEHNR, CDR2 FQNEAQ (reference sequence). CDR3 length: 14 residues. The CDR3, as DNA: TGTGCCAGCTCCGGGACACTCGGACAAGAGACCCAGTACTTC. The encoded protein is CASSGTLGQETQYF.

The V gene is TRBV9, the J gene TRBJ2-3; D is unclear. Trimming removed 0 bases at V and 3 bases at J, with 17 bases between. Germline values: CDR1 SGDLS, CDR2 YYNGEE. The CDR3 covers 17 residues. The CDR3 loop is CASSVDESAARTDTQYF. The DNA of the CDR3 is TGTGCCAGCAGCGTAGATGAAAGCGCGGCAAGAACAGATACGCAGTATTTT. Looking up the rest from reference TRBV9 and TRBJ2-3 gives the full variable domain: DSGVTQTPKHLITATGQRVTLRCSPRSGDLSVYWYQQSLDQGLQFLIQYYNGEERAKGNILERFSAQQFPDLHSELNLSSLELGDSALYFCASSVDESAARTDTQYFGPGTRLTVL.

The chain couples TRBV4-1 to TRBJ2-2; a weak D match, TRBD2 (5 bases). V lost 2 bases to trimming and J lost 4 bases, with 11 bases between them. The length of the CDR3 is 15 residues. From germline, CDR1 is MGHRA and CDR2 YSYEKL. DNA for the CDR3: TGCGCCAGCAGCCAACCCGGTCGGGGCACCGGGGAGCTGTTTTTT. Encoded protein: CASSQPGRGTGELFF.

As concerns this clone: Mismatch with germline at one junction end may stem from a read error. The CDR3 DNA sequence: TGTGCCAGCAGCTTGGTGACAGGACGGGCCCAATTT. It codes for CASSLVTGRAQF. The chain links TRBV5-6 to TRBJ2-3, with a tentative D call TRBD1 (6 bases). The CDR3 spans 12 residues. The germline CDR1 and CDR2 sequences are SGHDT and YYEEEE. Together with reference TRBV5-6 and TRBJ2-3, the CDR3 gives the full variable domain: DAGVTQSPTHLIKTRGQQVTLRCSPKSGHDTVSWYQQALGQGPQFIFQYYEEEERQRGNFPDRFSGHQFPNYSSELNVNALLLGDSALYLCASSLVTGRAQFGPGTRLTVL.

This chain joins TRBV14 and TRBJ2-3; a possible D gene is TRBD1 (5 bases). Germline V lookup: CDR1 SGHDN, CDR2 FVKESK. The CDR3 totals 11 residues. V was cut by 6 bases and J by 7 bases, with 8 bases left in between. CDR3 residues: CASSSGYTQYF. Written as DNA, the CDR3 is TGTGCCAGCAGTTCAGGGTATACGCAGTATTTT. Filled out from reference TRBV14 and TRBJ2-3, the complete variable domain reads EAGVTQFPSHSVIEKGQTVTLRCDPISGHDNLYWYRRVMGKEIKFLLHFVKESKQDESGMPNNRFLAERTGGTYSTLKVQPAELEDSGVYFCASSSGYTQYFGPGTRLTVL.